This paragraph covers one T cell receptor (beta chain) sequence. Authors' data handling: Nucleated cell number was recorded as an estimate derived from reference gene primer amplification. Repertoires were generated with immunoSEQ multiplex PCR, while TCRdb's copy carries only in-frame clones and drops some. That table furnishes V, J and clone size, whereas the DNA furnished D and trimming. In the table there are about 67,000 clones, around 88% of which are singletons. This sample is drawn from a study of blood T cell repertoires in COVID-19. Study as a whole: Acute and convalescent COVID-19 specimens originated in the United States, Italy and Spain. Nucleic acid was either cDNA or gDNA, and it came from T cells, B-cell-depleted T cells, or PBMCs.

The CDR3 is 15 residues long. The V end lost 3 bases, the J end lost 0 bases, and 6 bases lay between the germline ends. Germline loops: CDR1 MNHEY, CDR2 SVGAGI. The chain couples TRBV6-5 to TRBJ1-6; the D is unclear. Material: peripheral blood. This sequence originates from a woman older than 75 with acute or convalescent COVID-19. The CDR3 region has the DNA TGTGCCAGCAGTTATGGGAGCTCCTATAATTCACCCCTCCACTTT. Translating it yields CASSYGSSYNSPLHF.